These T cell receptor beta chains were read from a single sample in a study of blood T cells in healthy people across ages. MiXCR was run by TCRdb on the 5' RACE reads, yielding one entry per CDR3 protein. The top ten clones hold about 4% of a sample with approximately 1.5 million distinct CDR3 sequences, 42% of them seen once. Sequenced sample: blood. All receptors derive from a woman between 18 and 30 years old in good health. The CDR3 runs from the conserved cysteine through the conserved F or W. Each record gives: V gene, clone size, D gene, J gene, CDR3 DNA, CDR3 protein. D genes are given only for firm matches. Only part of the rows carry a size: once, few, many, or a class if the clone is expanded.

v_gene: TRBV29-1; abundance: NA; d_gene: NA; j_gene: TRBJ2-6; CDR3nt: TGCAGCGTTGGAAGTTTCGTAGGGTCTGCTGGGGCCAACGTCCTGACTTTC; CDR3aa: CSVGSFVGSAGANVLTF
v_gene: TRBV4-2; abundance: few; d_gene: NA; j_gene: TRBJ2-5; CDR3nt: TGTGCCAGCAGCCAAGAGATTATTAATGAGCAGTACTTC; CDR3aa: CASSQEIINEQYF
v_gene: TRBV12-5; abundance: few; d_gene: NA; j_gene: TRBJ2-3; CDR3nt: TGTGCTAGTGGTTTGACCCCAGGGGTGAGGGATACGCAGTATTTT; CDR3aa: CASGLTPGVRDTQYF
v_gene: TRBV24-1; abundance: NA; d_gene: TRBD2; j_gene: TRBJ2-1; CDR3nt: TGTGCCACCAGTGGTATGCGGGAGAGCTCCTACAATGAGCAGTTCTTC; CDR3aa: CATSGMRESSYNEQFF
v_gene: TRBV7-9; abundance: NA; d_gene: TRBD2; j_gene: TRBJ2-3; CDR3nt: TGTGCCAGCAGCTTGCGACTAGCGGGGAAGAACAGGGATACGCAGTATTTT; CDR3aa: CASSLRLAGKNRDTQYF
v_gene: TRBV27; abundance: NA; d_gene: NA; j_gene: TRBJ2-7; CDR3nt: TGTGCCAGCAGACTTGGGGGCGGGAGTTACGAGCAGTACTTC; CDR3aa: CASRLGGGSYEQYF
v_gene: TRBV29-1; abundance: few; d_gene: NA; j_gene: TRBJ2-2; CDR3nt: TGCAGCGTTTCGGGACGGACGAACACCGGGGAGCTGTTTTTT; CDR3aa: CSVSGRTNTGELFF
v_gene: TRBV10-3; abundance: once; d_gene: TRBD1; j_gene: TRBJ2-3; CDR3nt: TGTGCCATCAGTGGACGGACAGGAACTTACACAGATACGCAGTATTTT; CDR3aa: CAISGRTGTYTDTQYF
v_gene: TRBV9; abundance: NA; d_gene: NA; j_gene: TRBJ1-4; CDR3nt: TGTGCCAGCAGCGGAGGCGGGGGCGAGAATGAAAAACTGTTTTTT; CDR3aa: CASSGGGGENEKLFF
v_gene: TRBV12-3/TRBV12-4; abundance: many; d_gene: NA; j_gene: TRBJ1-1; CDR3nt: TGTGCCAGCAGAAGACAGAACACTGAAGCTTTCTTT; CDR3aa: CASRRQNTEAFF
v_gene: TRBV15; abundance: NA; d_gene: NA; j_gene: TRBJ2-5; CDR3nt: TGTGCCACCAGCAGGGGAGGCGGGAATCAAGAGACCCAGTACTTC; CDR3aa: CATSRGGGNQETQYF
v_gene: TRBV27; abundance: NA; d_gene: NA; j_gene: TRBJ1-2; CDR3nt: TGTGCCAGCAGGATGGGGATTAACTATGGCTACACCTTC; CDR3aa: CASRMGINYGYTF
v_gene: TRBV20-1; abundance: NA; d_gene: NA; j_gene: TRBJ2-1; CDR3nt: TGCAGTGCTAGCCAGGAAAGCAAGACCCAGTTCTTC; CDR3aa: CSASQESKTQFF
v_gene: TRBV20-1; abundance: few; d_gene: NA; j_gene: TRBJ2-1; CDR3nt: TGCTCAATCCTCCCCTACAATGAGCAGTTCTTC; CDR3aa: CSILPYNEQFF
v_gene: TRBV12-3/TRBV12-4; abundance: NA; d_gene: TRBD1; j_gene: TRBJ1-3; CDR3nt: TGTGCCAGCAGTCCAGGGGGGGCAGACACCATATATTTT; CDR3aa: CASSPGGADTIYF
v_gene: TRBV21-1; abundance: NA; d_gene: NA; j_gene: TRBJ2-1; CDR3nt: TGTGCCAACAGCAAAGATGTAGCGGGGGGGTGCTACAATGAGCAGTTCTTC; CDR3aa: CANSKDVAGGCYNEQFF
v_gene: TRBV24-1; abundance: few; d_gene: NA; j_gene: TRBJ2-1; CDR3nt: TGTGCCACCAGTGATTTGCTTGAGAGAAGGCAGTTCTTC; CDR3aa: CATSDLLERRQFF
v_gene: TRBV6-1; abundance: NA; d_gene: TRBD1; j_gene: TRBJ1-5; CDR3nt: TGTGCCAGCAGGAAACAGGGGGATCAGCCCCAGCATTTT; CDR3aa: CASRKQGDQPQHF
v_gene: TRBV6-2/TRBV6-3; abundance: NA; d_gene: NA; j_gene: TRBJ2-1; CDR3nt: TGTGCCAGCAGGCCCGGGACACTTTTGGTCCATGAGCAGTTCTTC; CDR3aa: CASRPGTLLVHEQFF
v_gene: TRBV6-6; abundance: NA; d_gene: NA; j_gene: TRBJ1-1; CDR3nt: TGTGCCAGTTGCAAAAGAATCCCCGAAGCTTTCTTT; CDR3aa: CASCKRIPEAFF
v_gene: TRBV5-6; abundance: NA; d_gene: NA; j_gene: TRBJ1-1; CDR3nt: TGTGCCAGCAGCTTTTCCCGCACTGAAGCTTTCTTT; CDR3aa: CASSFSRTEAFF
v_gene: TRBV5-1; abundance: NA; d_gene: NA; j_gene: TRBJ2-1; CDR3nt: TGCGCCAGCAGCTCCCAGGGGCTCGGCTCCGACAATGAGCAGTTCTTC; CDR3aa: CASSSQGLGSDNEQFF
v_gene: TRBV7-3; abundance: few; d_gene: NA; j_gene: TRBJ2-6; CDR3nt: TGTGCCAGCAGCTTAACGTTGGCCTCTGGGGCCAACGTCCTGACTTTC; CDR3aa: CASSLTLASGANVLTF
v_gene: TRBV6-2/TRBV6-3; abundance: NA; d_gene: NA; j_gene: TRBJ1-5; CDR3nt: TGTGCCAGCACCCCCCGTTGGAACAGCAAGAAATTCAATCAGCCCCAGCATTTT; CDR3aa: CASTPRWNSKKFNQPQHF
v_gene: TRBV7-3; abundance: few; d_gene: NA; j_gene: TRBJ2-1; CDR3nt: TGTGCCAGCAGCTTAAAGGGGGGATCGAATGAGCAGTTCTTC; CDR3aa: CASSLKGGSNEQFF
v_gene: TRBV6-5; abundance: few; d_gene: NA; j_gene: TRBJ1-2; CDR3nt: TGTGCCAGCAGTTACGGAGGAGAGGGCTACACCTTC; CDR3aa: CASSYGGEGYTF
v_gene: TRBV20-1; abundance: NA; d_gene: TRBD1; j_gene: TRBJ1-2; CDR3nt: TGCAGTGCTAGACGCGGACAGGGGGGGTATGGCTACACCTTC; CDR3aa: CSARRGQGGYGYTF
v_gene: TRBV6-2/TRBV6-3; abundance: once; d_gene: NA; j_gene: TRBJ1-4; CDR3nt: TGTGCCAACAGTCCGGGGGAGGCAACTAATGAAAAACTGTTTTTT; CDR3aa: CANSPGEATNEKLFF
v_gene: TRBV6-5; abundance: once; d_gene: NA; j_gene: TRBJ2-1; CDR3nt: TGTGCCAGCAGTTGGATCGCAACTAATGAGCAGTTCTTC; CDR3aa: CASSWIATNEQFF